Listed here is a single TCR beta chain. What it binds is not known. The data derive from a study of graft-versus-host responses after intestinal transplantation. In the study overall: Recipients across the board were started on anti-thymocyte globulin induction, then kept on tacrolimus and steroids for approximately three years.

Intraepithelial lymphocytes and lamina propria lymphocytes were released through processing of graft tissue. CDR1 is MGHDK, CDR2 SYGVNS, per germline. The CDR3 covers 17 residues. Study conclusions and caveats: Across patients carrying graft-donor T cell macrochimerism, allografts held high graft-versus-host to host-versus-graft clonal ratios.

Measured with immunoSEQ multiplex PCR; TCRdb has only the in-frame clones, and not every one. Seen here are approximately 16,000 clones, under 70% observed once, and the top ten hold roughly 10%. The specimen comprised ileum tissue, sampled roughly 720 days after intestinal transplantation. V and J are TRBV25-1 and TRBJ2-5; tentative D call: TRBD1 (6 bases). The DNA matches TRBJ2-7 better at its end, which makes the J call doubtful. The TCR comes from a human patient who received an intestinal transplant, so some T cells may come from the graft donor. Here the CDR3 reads CASSGAGGGGARYEQYF. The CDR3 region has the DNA TGTGCCAGCAGTGGAGCTGGGGGTGGGGGCGCGAGGTACGAGCAGTACTTC.